Listed below are T cell receptor beta chains from one sample, sequenced in a study of cytomegalovirus exposure and HLA in healthy donors. Profiled with immunoSEQ multiplex PCR; TCRdb holds only in-frame clones, not every one. The sample includes 150,000 to 200,000 clones, 75% of them seen just once. Sequenced material: PBMCs. All receptors derive from a female donor in good health and CMV-seronegative. CDR3s include the opening cysteine and the closing phenylalanine or tryptophan. The order of the fields is D gene, V gene, clone size, J gene, CDR3 protein, CDR3 DNA. The D gene is left open where the match is weak. Size is omitted from some rows. Given values are once, few, many or a class for expanded clones.

d_call: -; v_call: TRBV10-3; clone_size: -; j_call: TRBJ2-7; cdr3_aa: CAISDPGGLEQYF; cdr3_nt: TGTGCCATCAGTGACCCGGGGGGCCTAGAGCAGTACTTC
d_call: -; v_call: TRBV19; clone_size: -; j_call: TRBJ2-7; cdr3_aa: CASSRSLSYEQYF; cdr3_nt: TGTGCCAGTAGTCGGAGTCTCTCCTACGAGCAGTACTTC
d_call: -; v_call: TRBV19; clone_size: -; j_call: TRBJ1-3; cdr3_aa: CASSNGGTGNTIYF; cdr3_nt: TGTGCCAGTAGTAACGGGGGAACCGGAAACACCATATATTTT
d_call: TRBD2; v_call: TRBV6-1; clone_size: -; j_call: TRBJ2-7; cdr3_aa: CASSEASGGAYEQYF; cdr3_nt: TGTGCCAGCAGTGAAGCTAGCGGGGGGGCCTACGAGCAGTACTTC
d_call: -; v_call: TRBV13; clone_size: -; j_call: TRBJ1-6; cdr3_aa: CASSLIQGGRDSPLHF; cdr3_nt: TGTGCCAGCAGCTTAATACAAGGGGGACGGGATTCACCCCTCCACTTT
d_call: TRBD1; v_call: TRBV6-5; clone_size: once; j_call: TRBJ1-6; cdr3_aa: CASTYVGGESPLHF; cdr3_nt: TGTGCCAGCACCTACGTAGGGGGCGAGTCACCCCTCCACTTT
d_call: -; v_call: TRBV6-5; clone_size: -; j_call: TRBJ1-2; cdr3_aa: CASSPQVNYGYTF; cdr3_nt: TGTGCCAGCAGTCCACAGGTTAACTATGGCTACACCTTC
d_call: -; v_call: TRBV30; clone_size: few; j_call: TRBJ1-1; cdr3_aa: CAWSPGGGPEAFF; cdr3_nt: TGTGCCTGGAGCCCGGGGGGGGGCCCTGAAGCTTTCTTT
d_call: TRBD2; v_call: TRBV7-8; clone_size: -; j_call: TRBJ2-1; cdr3_aa: CASSLGGGTHNEQFF; cdr3_nt: TGTGCCAGCAGCTTAGGGGGGGGGACCCACAATGAGCAGTTCTTC
d_call: TRBD1; v_call: TRBV27; clone_size: few; j_call: TRBJ1-1; cdr3_aa: CASSLSGQQTLDGTEAFF; cdr3_nt: TGTGCCAGCAGTTTGTCGGGACAGCAAACCCTGGACGGTACTGAAGCTTTCTTT
d_call: TRBD2; v_call: TRBV4-1; clone_size: -; j_call: TRBJ2-7; cdr3_aa: CASSPTLGTSGRTNSYEQYF; cdr3_nt: TGCGCCAGCAGCCCGACCCTAGGGACTAGCGGGAGGACTAACTCCTACGAGCAGTACTTC
d_call: TRBD1; v_call: TRBV4-2; clone_size: -; j_call: TRBJ1-6; cdr3_aa: CASRADRGLNNSPLHF; cdr3_nt: TGTGCCAGCAGGGCGGACAGGGGCCTTAATAATTCACCCCTCCACTTT
d_call: -; v_call: TRBV6-1; clone_size: -; j_call: TRBJ2-7; cdr3_aa: CASTGVSYEQYF; cdr3_nt: TGTGCCAGCACCGGGGTCTCCTACGAGCAGTACTTC
d_call: TRBD1; v_call: TRBV10-3; clone_size: -; j_call: TRBJ2-7; cdr3_aa: CATSPGQGYEQYF; cdr3_nt: TGTGCCACCTCTCCGGGACAGGGGTACGAGCAGTACTTC
d_call: -; v_call: TRBV27; clone_size: -; j_call: TRBJ1-1; cdr3_aa: CASSSGLRNTEAFF; cdr3_nt: TGTGCCAGCAGTTCCGGACTTAGGAACACTGAAGCTTTCTTT
d_call: -; v_call: TRBV5-1; clone_size: -; j_call: TRBJ2-1; cdr3_aa: CASSLEPGEQFF; cdr3_nt: TGCGCCAGCAGCTTGGAACCGGGGGAGCAGTTCTTC
d_call: TRBD1; v_call: TRBV7-2; clone_size: once; j_call: TRBJ1-2; cdr3_aa: CASSRQGRSYTF; cdr3_nt: TGTGCCAGCAGCCGACAGGGCAGGAGCTACACCTTC
d_call: TRBD1; v_call: TRBV5-1; clone_size: -; j_call: TRBJ2-2; cdr3_aa: CASSLGVWTGRSAGELFF; cdr3_nt: TGCGCCAGCAGCCTTGGGGTTTGGACAGGCCGGTCGGCCGGGGAGCTGTTTTTT
d_call: TRBD2; v_call: TRBV5-1; clone_size: -; j_call: TRBJ2-6; cdr3_aa: CASSWGGASGANVLTF; cdr3_nt: TGCGCCAGCAGCTGGGGAGGGGCCTCTGGGGCCAACGTCCTGACTTTC
d_call: TRBD2; v_call: TRBV7-9; clone_size: -; j_call: TRBJ2-2; cdr3_aa: CASSLGGGNTGELFF; cdr3_nt: TGTGCCAGCAGCTTGGGCGGGGGGAACACCGGGGAGCTGTTTTTT
d_call: -; v_call: TRBV9; clone_size: -; j_call: TRBJ1-1; cdr3_aa: CASSIPSQRAEAFF; cdr3_nt: TGTGCCAGCAGCATCCCGTCCCAACGCGCTGAAGCTTTCTTT
d_call: -; v_call: TRBV6-5; clone_size: -; j_call: TRBJ1-3; cdr3_aa: CASSPTRQGNTIYF; cdr3_nt: TGTGCCAGCAGTCCTACTCGACAGGGAAACACCATATATTTT
d_call: -; v_call: TRBV19; clone_size: -; j_call: TRBJ2-3; cdr3_aa: CASSASGGPTDTQYF; cdr3_nt: TGTGCCAGTAGTGCCTCCGGGGGGCCCACAGATACGCAGTATTTT
d_call: -; v_call: TRBV7-9; clone_size: -; j_call: TRBJ1-1; cdr3_aa: CASSRLGSGGRAFF; cdr3_nt: TGTGCCAGCAGCCGTTTAGGTTCCGGGGGGCGAGCTTTCTTT
d_call: -; v_call: TRBV10-3; clone_size: -; j_call: TRBJ2-7; cdr3_aa: CAISELTAYEQYF; cdr3_nt: TGTGCCATCAGTGAGCTGACAGCCTACGAGCAGTACTTC
d_call: TRBD1; v_call: TRBV6-1; clone_size: -; j_call: TRBJ1-1; cdr3_aa: CASSGTGLEAFF; cdr3_nt: TGTGCCAGCAGTGGGACAGGGCTTGAAGCTTTCTTT
d_call: -; v_call: TRBV11-2; clone_size: -; j_call: TRBJ1-2; cdr3_aa: CASSLSTFFGGLWGYTF; cdr3_nt: TGTGCCAGCAGCTTAAGTACATTTTTCGGGGGGCTTTGGGGCTACACCTTC
d_call: TRBD1; v_call: TRBV28; clone_size: -; j_call: TRBJ2-7; cdr3_aa: CASSRGGTGTYEQYF; cdr3_nt: TGTGCCAGCAGTCGAGGGGGGACAGGTACCTACGAGCAGTACTTC
d_call: -; v_call: TRBV30; clone_size: -; j_call: TRBJ2-2; cdr3_aa: CAWRGVEGDTGELFF; cdr3_nt: TGTGCCTGGCGCGGGGTGGAGGGAGACACCGGGGAGCTGTTTTTT
d_call: -; v_call: TRBV2; clone_size: -; j_call: TRBJ1-4; cdr3_aa: CASRKQGVGEKLFF; cdr3_nt: TGTGCCAGCAGGAAACAGGGAGTGGGTGAAAAACTGTTTTTT
d_call: TRBD1; v_call: TRBV15; clone_size: -; j_call: TRBJ1-2; cdr3_aa: CATSRDGGTVYTYGYTF; cdr3_nt: TGTGCCACCAGCAGAGATGGGGGGACAGTTTACACCTATGGCTACACCTTC
d_call: -; v_call: TRBV11-3; clone_size: once; j_call: TRBJ2-1; cdr3_aa: CASSLGIDNEQFF; cdr3_nt: TGTGCCAGCAGCCTCGGGATTGACAATGAGCAGTTCTTC
d_call: -; v_call: TRBV6-5; clone_size: few; j_call: TRBJ2-5; cdr3_aa: CASSTGPSGEETQYF; cdr3_nt: TGTGCCAGCAGTACAGGACCGTCGGGAGAAGAGACCCAGTACTTC
d_call: -; v_call: TRBV5-6; clone_size: -; j_call: TRBJ1-2; cdr3_aa: CASSQQGNYGYTF; cdr3_nt: TGTGCCAGCAGCCAGCAGGGGAACTATGGCTACACCTTC
d_call: TRBD2; v_call: TRBV7-2; clone_size: -; j_call: TRBJ2-1; cdr3_aa: CASSLALGLAGGHNEQFF; cdr3_nt: TGTGCCAGCAGCTTAGCTCTAGGACTAGCGGGAGGGCACAATGAGCAGTTCTTC
d_call: TRBD2; v_call: TRBV10-3; clone_size: -; j_call: TRBJ2-5; cdr3_aa: CAISGEPGTSEEETQYF; cdr3_nt: TGTGCCATCAGTGGGGAGCCCGGGACTAGCGAGGAAGAGACCCAGTACTTC
d_call: TRBD2; v_call: TRBV4-2; clone_size: -; j_call: TRBJ2-1; cdr3_aa: CASSQDLFTSGRNEQFF; cdr3_nt: TGTGCCAGCAGCCAAGATCTCTTCACTAGCGGGAGAAATGAGCAGTTCTTC
d_call: TRBD1; v_call: TRBV7-8; clone_size: -; j_call: TRBJ1-2; cdr3_aa: CASCLGTVPTRDYGYTF; cdr3_nt: TGTGCCAGCTGCCTAGGGACAGTCCCTACGAGGGACTATGGCTACACCTTC
d_call: -; v_call: TRBV7-2; clone_size: -; j_call: TRBJ1-5; cdr3_aa: CASSLVVGGGSNQPQHF; cdr3_nt: TGTGCCAGCAGCTTAGTAGTGGGGGGGGGAAGCAATCAGCCCCAGCATTTT
d_call: -; v_call: TRBV10-1; clone_size: -; j_call: TRBJ2-7; cdr3_aa: CASSDNEQYF; cdr3_nt: TGCGCCAGCAGTGATAACGAGCAGTACTTC
d_call: TRBD2; v_call: TRBV11-2; clone_size: -; j_call: TRBJ2-5; cdr3_aa: CASSLVPAGGQETQYF; cdr3_nt: TGTGCCAGCAGCTTAGTTCCAGCGGGAGGGCAAGAGACCCAGTACTTC
d_call: TRBD1; v_call: TRBV18; clone_size: -; j_call: TRBJ2-2; cdr3_aa: CASSPLTGQRNTGELFF; cdr3_nt: TGTGCCAGCTCACCACTAACGGGACAGAGGAACACCGGGGAGCTGTTTTTT
d_call: TRBD1; v_call: TRBV7-8; clone_size: -; j_call: TRBJ2-7; cdr3_aa: CASSLSRTGYEQYF; cdr3_nt: TGTGCCAGCAGCTTATCCCGGACAGGCTACGAGCAGTACTTC
d_call: TRBD1; v_call: TRBV19; clone_size: few; j_call: TRBJ2-1; cdr3_aa: CASTYGTAKFF; cdr3_nt: TGTGCCAGTACGTATGGGACAGCGAAGTTCTTC
d_call: -; v_call: TRBV19; clone_size: -; j_call: TRBJ1-2; cdr3_aa: CASRSRGAPGYTF; cdr3_nt: TGTGCCAGTCGATCCCGGGGGGCGCCTGGCTACACCTTC
d_call: -; v_call: TRBV4-1; clone_size: -; j_call: TRBJ2-1; cdr3_aa: CASSQEISWRSGEQFF; cdr3_nt: TGCGCCAGCAGCCAAGAGATTAGCTGGAGGTCGGGTGAGCAGTTCTTC
d_call: -; v_call: TRBV28; clone_size: once; j_call: TRBJ1-2; cdr3_aa: CASRSPPADGYTF; cdr3_nt: TGTGCCAGCAGGTCTCCTCCGGCGGATGGCTACACCTTC
d_call: TRBD2; v_call: TRBV28; clone_size: -; j_call: TRBJ2-7; cdr3_aa: CASSFGLGTSRHEQYF; cdr3_nt: TGTGCCAGCAGTTTTGGACTCGGGACTAGCCGCCACGAGCAGTACTTC
d_call: -; v_call: TRBV5-1; clone_size: -; j_call: TRBJ1-2; cdr3_aa: CASSPMRQFPYGYTF; cdr3_nt: TGCGCCAGCAGCCCAATGAGACAGTTCCCCTATGGCTACACCTTC
d_call: TRBD2; v_call: TRBV6-1; clone_size: once; j_call: TRBJ2-1; cdr3_aa: CASSEEEREGPDSYNEQFF; cdr3_nt: TGTGCCAGCAGTGAAGAGGAACGGGAGGGTCCTGACTCCTACAATGAGCAGTTCTTC
d_call: TRBD1; v_call: TRBV19; clone_size: -; j_call: TRBJ1-1; cdr3_aa: CASTTGARLNTEAFF; cdr3_nt: TGTGCCAGTACCACAGGGGCGCGGCTGAACACTGAAGCTTTCTTT